The rows below give T cell receptor beta chains drawn from one sample of a study of blood T cell repertoires in COVID-19. The data were produced by immunoSEQ multiplex PCR, yet TCRdb's version contains in-frame clones alone and is incomplete. Of roughly 280,000 clones detected, almost 90% appear once; the ten largest clones hold approximately 10%. The sample consisted of peripheral blood. Receptors originate from a woman younger than 45 with COVID-19, enrolled during active disease. CDR3s include the opening cysteine and the closing phenylalanine or tryptophan. The order of the fields is V gene, J gene, D gene, clone size, CDR3 protein, CDR3 DNA. D genes are given only for firm matches. For some rows the clone size is stated as once, few or many, or as a class when expanded; others skip it.

TRBV7-3	TRBJ2-6	TRBD2	few	CASSPLAGAGANVLTF	TGTGCCAGCAGCCCTCTAGCGGGAGCTGGGGCCAACGTCCTGACTTTC
TRBV7-9	TRBJ2-7	.	few	CASSSGKGRTGTYEQYF	TGTGCCAGCAGCAGCGGGAAGGGGAGGACAGGGACGTACGAGCAGTACTTC
TRBV30	TRBJ1-2	TRBD1	.	CAWRQQGAGYGYTF	TGTGCCTGGAGACAACAGGGGGCTGGCTATGGCTACACCTTC
TRBV30	TRBJ2-7	.	.	CAWSGTLYEQYF	TGTGCCTGGAGCGGGACACTCTACGAGCAGTACTTC
TRBV11-3	TRBJ2-7	TRBD1	once	CASSPRQGYEQYF	TGTGCCAGCAGCCCTCGACAGGGCTACGAGCAGTACTTC
TRBV6-6	TRBJ2-1	.	.	CASTIGGNEQFF	TGTGCCAGCACCATAGGGGGCAATGAGCAGTTCTTC
TRBV12-3/TRBV12-4	TRBJ2-1	.	.	CASMGGSYNEQFF	TGTGCCAGCATGGGGGGCTCCTACAATGAGCAGTTCTTC
TRBV5-8	TRBJ2-6	TRBD2	.	CASSRRGAGANVLTF	TGTGCCAGCAGCCGACGGGGGGCTGGGGCCAACGTCCTGACTTTC
TRBV5-4	TRBJ2-1	TRBD2	.	CASSPGLAGVFNEQFF	TGTGCCAGCAGCCCCGGACTAGCGGGAGTTTTCAATGAGCAGTTCTTC
TRBV28	TRBJ1-5	TRBD1	.	CASTVSGQGGQPQHF	TGTGCCAGCACCGTCTCGGGACAGGGTGGCCAGCCCCAGCATTTT
TRBV27	TRBJ1-2	.	.	CASKAGNYGYTF	TGTGCCAGCAAGGCGGGTAACTATGGCTACACCTTC
TRBV28	TRBJ2-1	.	once	CASRSSYNEQFF	TGTGCCAGCAGGAGCTCCTACAATGAGCAGTTCTTC
TRBV6-2/TRBV6-3	TRBJ1-2	TRBD1	.	CASSYPTGFDYGYTF	TGTGCCAGCAGTTACCCGACAGGGTTCGACTATGGCTACACCTTC
TRBV5-1	TRBJ1-1	.	.	CASSRGGTEAFF	TGCGCCAGCAGCAGGGGTGGGACTGAAGCTTTCTTT
TRBV29-1	TRBJ2-3	.	.	CSYKKGLGPTDTQYF	TGCAGCTACAAGAAGGGGTTAGGCCCCACAGATACGCAGTATTTT
TRBV30	TRBJ1-5	.	.	CAWSKGGNQPQHF	TGTGCCTGGAGCAAGGGGGGCAATCAGCCCCAGCATTTT
TRBV6-1	TRBJ1-1	.	.	CASSVFGRGPGGTEAFF	TGTGCCAGCAGTGTTTTCGGACGGGGCCCGGGAGGCACTGAAGCTTTCTTT
TRBV20-1	TRBJ1-5	TRBD1	once	CSAGTAQSQHF	TGCAGTGCCGGGACAGCCCAGTCCCAGCATTTT
TRBV2	TRBJ1-3	.	.	CASSENRRNTIYF	TGTGCCAGCAGTGAAAACAGACGAAACACCATATATTTT
TRBV5-4	TRBJ1-1	TRBD1	few	CASSLGNRGRAFF	TGTGCCAGCAGCTTGGGGAACAGGGGAAGAGCTTTCTTT
TRBV7-9	TRBJ2-7	.	.	CASSQGGDSSYEQYF	TGTGCCAGCAGCCAGGGCGGGGACAGCTCCTACGAGCAGTACTTC
TRBV4-3	TRBJ2-3	.	.	CASSQDASVATTDTQYF	TGCGCCAGCAGCCAAGATGCCAGCGTAGCGACCACAGATACGCAGTATTTT
TRBV4-1	TRBJ2-1	TRBD2	.	CASSQGLAGNNEQFF	TGCGCCAGCAGCCAAGGACTAGCGGGAAACAATGAGCAGTTCTTC
TRBV7-8	TRBJ2-1	TRBD1	.	CASSLEGQGQYNEQFF	TGTGCCAGCAGCTTAGAAGGACAGGGACAGTACAATGAGCAGTTCTTC
TRBV15	TRBJ2-7	TRBD2	.	CATSAGGASDEQYF	TGTGCCACCAGCGCGGGGGGAGCTAGCGACGAGCAGTACTTC
TRBV5-4	TRBJ2-1	.	once	CASSFNPNEQFF	TGTGCCAGCAGCTTTAATCCGAATGAGCAGTTCTTC
TRBV9	TRBJ1-1	TRBD1	.	CASSATGERTEAFF	TGTGCCAGCAGCGCAACAGGGGAGCGGACTGAAGCTTTCTTT
TRBV10-3	TRBJ2-1	TRBD1	.	CAISDDRGDEQFF	TGTGCCATCAGCGATGACAGGGGAGATGAGCAGTTCTTC
TRBV19	TRBJ2-5	.	few	CASPQDQETQYF	TGTGCCAGTCCCCAGGATCAAGAGACCCAGTACTTC
TRBV19	TRBJ2-1	.	.	CASSIAHSKYNEQFF	TGTGCCAGTAGTATAGCACACAGCAAGTACAATGAGCAGTTCTTC
TRBV2	TRBJ1-5	.	.	CASSEGGRDNQPQHF	TGTGCCAGCAGCGAAGGGGGGCGCGACAATCAGCCCCAGCATTTT
TRBV5-4	TRBJ2-2	TRBD2	.	CASSLTSGATGELFF	TGTGCCAGCAGCTTGACTAGCGGAGCAACCGGGGAGCTGTTTTTT
TRBV28	TRBJ1-2	.	.	CASSLPSWGGPNYGYTF	TGTGCCAGCAGTCTACCCTCATGGGGGGGCCCTAACTATGGCTACACCTTC
TRBV28	TRBJ2-2	.	.	CASSHSANTGELFF	TGTGCCAGCAGTCACAGTGCGAACACCGGGGAGCTGTTTTTT
TRBV11-2	TRBJ1-2	TRBD1	.	CASSLVGPIQGALNYGYTF	TGTGCCAGCAGCTTAGTAGGGCCCATACAGGGGGCTCTTAACTATGGCTACACCTTC
TRBV6-5	TRBJ2-7	TRBD1	.	CASSLGTGGYEQYF	TGTGCCAGCAGTCTCGGGACAGGGGGTTACGAGCAGTACTTC
TRBV7-9	TRBJ2-7	.	.	CASAEGRYEQYF	TGTGCCAGCGCGGAGGGGAGGTACGAGCAGTACTTC
TRBV10-1	TRBJ2-1	TRBD2	.	CASRSSASGGSYNEQFF	TGCGCCAGCAGGTCCTCGGCTAGCGGAGGCTCCTACAATGAGCAGTTCTTC
TRBV5-4	TRBJ2-2	.	.	CASSSQLDTGELFF	TGTGCCAGCAGCTCTCAACTGGACACCGGGGAGCTGTTTTTT
TRBV18	TRBJ1-2	.	.	CASSPLTGERYGYTF	TGTGCCAGCTCACCACTGACAGGAGAAAGATATGGCTACACCTTC
TRBV7-2	TRBJ1-2	.	.	CASSLEAGPTTLGYGYTF	TGTGCCAGCAGCTTAGAGGCAGGGCCCACAACACTGGGCTATGGCTACACCTTC
TRBV6-6	TRBJ1-3	TRBD1	.	CASRQGSPVDTIYF	TGTGCCAGCAGACAGGGGTCCCCAGTGGACACCATATATTTT
TRBV3-1/TRBV3-2	TRBJ2-7	TRBD1	.	CASSQEGTATYEQYF	TGTGCCAGCAGCCAAGAAGGGACAGCCACCTACGAGCAGTACTTC
TRBV4-3	TRBJ1-5	.	.	CASSQDLSANQPQHF	TGCGCCAGCAGCCAAGATCTTAGCGCCAATCAGCCCCAGCATTTT
TRBV11-2	TRBJ2-7	.	.	CASSLVPGSSYEQYF	TGTGCCAGCAGCTTAGTCCCAGGATCCTCCTACGAGCAGTACTTC
TRBV28	TRBJ1-2	TRBD1	once	CASSPLGTGDGYTF	TGTGCCAGCAGTCCCCTAGGCACAGGGGACGGCTACACCTTC
TRBV5-1	TRBJ2-3	.	.	CASSLGGRFTDTQYF	TGCGCCAGCAGCTTGGGCGGCAGATTCACAGATACGCAGTATTTT
TRBV19	TRBJ1-3	TRBD1	.	CASSPTGARNTIYF	TGTGCCAGTAGTCCGACAGGGGCAAGAAACACCATATATTTT
TRBV28	TRBJ2-7	TRBD1	.	CASRPGQGAEQYF	TGTGCCAGCAGACCGGGACAGGGTGCCGAGCAGTACTTC
TRBV27	TRBJ1-1	.	.	CASSLGGGTEAFF	TGTGCCAGCAGTTTGGGAGGAGGGACTGAAGCTTTCTTT
TRBV5-1	TRBJ1-4	.	.	CASSSSLQPNEKLFF	TGCGCCAGCAGCAGCTCTTTACAGCCTAATGAAAAACTGTTTTTT
TRBV4-1	TRBJ2-1	.	.	CASSQDRTTFYNEQFF	TGCGCCAGCAGCCAAGATAGGACAACTTTTTACAATGAGCAGTTCTTC
TRBV6-2/TRBV6-3	TRBJ2-7	.	once	CASSNRDGYEQYF	TGTGCCAGCAGCAACAGGGATGGCTACGAGCAGTACTTC